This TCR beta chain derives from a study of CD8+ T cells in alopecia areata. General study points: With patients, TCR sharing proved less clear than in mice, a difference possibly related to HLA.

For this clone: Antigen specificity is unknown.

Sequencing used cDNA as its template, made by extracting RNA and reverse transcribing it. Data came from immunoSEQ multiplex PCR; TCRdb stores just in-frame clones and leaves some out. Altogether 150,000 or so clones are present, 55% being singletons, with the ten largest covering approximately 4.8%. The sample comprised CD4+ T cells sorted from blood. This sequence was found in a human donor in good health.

This chain's CDR3 is CASSLVWGPNYGYTF. CDR3 DNA: TGTGCCAGCAGTTTGGTATGGGGTCCTAACTATGGCTACACCTTC. The chain recombines TRBV28 with TRBJ1-2; D is ambiguous. The CDR3 totals 15 residues. The ends were cut back, 3 bases at V and 0 bases at J, with 11 bases in the middle. Germline CDR1 is MDHEN and CDR2 is SYDVKM.